These 19 T cell receptor beta chains were all obtained from the same sample, sequenced in a study of technical replicates of blood from a handful of donors. Profiled with immunoSEQ multiplex PCR; TCRdb holds only in-frame clones, not every one. The table includes about 83,000 clones, approximately 96% detected once. The sequencing sample was made of T cells isolated from PBMCs. The receptors shown here come from a human donor in good health.

The J gene is TRBJ1-1, the V gene TRBV7-3; D gene uncertain. V dropped 3 bases and J dropped 1 base, with 6 bases sitting between them. The CDR3 has 13 amino acids. Germline values: CDR1 SGHTA, CDR2 FQGTGA. The CDR3 protein is CASSFSGNTEAFF. Here the CDR3 DNA reads TGTGCCAGCAGCTTTTCAGGGAACACTGAAGCTTTCTTT.

V usage is TRBV5-1 and J usage is TRBJ2-5, with 14 positions matching TRBD2. The V gene end was trimmed by 7 bases and the J gene end by 4 bases; junction bases not matched to a gene: 3. CDR3 length: 14 residues. The germline CDR1 and CDR2 sequences are SGHRS and YFSETQ. CDR3 DNA: TGCGCCAGCGGGACTAGCGGGAGTACAGAGACCCAGTACTTC. This encodes CASGTSGSTETQYF. The whole variable domain, remainder taken from reference TRBV5-1 and TRBJ2-5, is KAGVTQTPRYLIKTRGQQVTLSCSPISGHRSVSWYQQTPGQGLQFLFEYFSETQRNKGNFPGRFSGRQFSNSRSEMNVSTLELGDSALYLCASGTSGSTETQYFGPGTRLLVL.

J is TRBJ2-7 and V is TRBV5-4; possibly TRBD1 for D (6 bases). V gave up 3 bases and J gave up 3 bases, with 13 bases separating them. The CDR3 is made up of 14 amino acids. The germline V gene has CDR1 SGHNT and CDR2 YYREEE (reference sequence). In DNA, the CDR3 is TGTGCCAGCAGCTGGGACACGGGAAGCTACGAGCAGTACTTC. Protein product: CASSWDTGSYEQYF. The full variable domain, completed using reference TRBV5-4 and TRBJ2-7, is ETGVTQSPTHLIKTRGQQVTLRCSSQSGHNTVSWYQQALGQGPQFIFQYYREEENGRGNFPPRFSGLQFPNYSSELNVNALELDDSALYLCASSWDTGSYEQYFGPGTRLTVT.

The V gene is TRBV6-5, the J gene TRBJ2-1; D call uncertain. Germline loops: CDR1 MNHEY, CDR2 SVGAGI. The CDR3 totals 16 residues. With 0 bases removed from V and 3 bases from J, the gap between germline ends came to 12 bases. The CDR3 is CASSYSMGNFYNEQFF. CDR3 nucleotide sequence: TGTGCCAGCAGTTACTCGATGGGCAACTTCTACAATGAGCAGTTCTTC.

The chain is built from TRBV29-1 and TRBJ1-3; TRBD1 might be the D (5 bases). This CDR3 is built from 14 residues. The ends were cut back, 6 bases at V and 0 bases at J, with 12 bases in the middle. In germline, CDR1 is SQVTM, CDR2 ANQGSEA. The CDR3 protein is CSVVGGSSGNTIYF. The DNA of the CDR3 is TGCAGCGTGGTGGGGGGAAGCTCTGGAAACACCATATATTTT.

This clone has a single count. The chain carries TRBV6-1 and TRBJ2-7, with D perhaps TRBD1 (5 bases). V was cut by 7 bases and J by 1 base, with 8 bases left in between. Germline V lookup: CDR1 MNHNS, CDR2 SASEGT. This CDR3 is 12 amino acids long. Here the CDR3 reads CASNQGSYEQYF. DNA of the CDR3: TGTGCCAGCAATCAGGGTTCCTACGAGCAGTACTTC.

This clone was detected only once. The rearrangement joins TRBV28 to TRBJ1-1; TRBD1 agrees at 8 bases. CDR3 length equals 16 residues. Per the germline V gene, CDR1 is MDHEN and CDR2 is SYDVKM. The V and J ends lost 5 bases and 5 bases, in that order; junction bases with no gene match: 13. CDR3 in DNA: TGTGCCAGCAGTACTAGGAAAGACAGGGGTTTTACTGAAGCTTTCTTT. Translated, it gives CASSTRKDRGFTEAFF.

V is TRBV13 and J is TRBJ2-7, with TRBD1 identical over 8 bases. This CDR3 region has 14 residues. Germline V lookup: CDR1 PRHDT, CDR2 FYEKMQ (reference sequence). The V segment lost 4 bases and the J segment 4 bases; nucleotides outside the gene matches: 6. The CDR3 DNA is TGTGCCAGCAGCTCCTCTGACAGGGGTTACGAGCAGTACTTC. It yields the protein CASSSSDRGYEQYF.

V is TRBV30 and J is TRBJ1-2; 8 bases are shared with TRBD1. Trimming cost V 4 bases and J 8 bases; bases outside gene matches: 6. The CDR3 consists of 12 residues. Germline CDR1 GTSNPN, CDR2 SVGIG (reference sequence). As DNA, the CDR3 is TGTGCCTGGACGTCAGGGGGCAGCGGCTACACCTTC. It codes for CAWTSGGSGYTF.

CDR3 coding DNA: TGTGCCAGCAGCCAGACTAGCGAGGCGGTCGGAGAGTTCTTC. This translates into CASSQTSEAVGEFF. The chain joins TRBV6-5 to TRBJ2-1; TRBD2 aligns across 8 bases. The germline gives CDR1 MNHEY, CDR2 SVGAGI. The CDR3 has 14 amino acids. V was clipped by 6 bases and J by 14 bases; unmatched bases: 15.

This chain connects TRBV6-5 to TRBJ2-1, with D maybe TRBD2 (6 bases). This CDR3 spans 12 amino acids. CDR1 and CDR2 (germline): MNHEY, SVGAGI. Trimming left V 7 bases short and J 10 bases short, with 14 bases between. CDR3 in amino acids: CASMAGTWEQFF. CDR3 nucleotide sequence: TGTGCCAGCATGGCGGGGACCTGGGAGCAGTTCTTC.

The chain employs TRBV7-9 and TRBJ1-2; 7 nucleotides match TRBD1. Trimming at V came to 3 bases and at J to 3 bases, leaving 4 bases not matched to a gene. The CDR3 runs to 14 residues. CDR1 is SEHNR and CDR2 is FQNEAQ in the germline V gene (reference sequence). CDR3 sequence: CASSLRDSYYGYTF. The CDR3 nucleotides are TGTGCCAGCAGCTTGCGGGACAGCTACTATGGCTACACCTTC.

CDR3 sequence reads: CASTLAGGSDTQYF. DNA of the CDR3: TGCGCCAGCACCTTAGCGGGGGGATCAGATACGCAGTATTTT. V gene TRBV10-2 combines with J gene TRBJ2-3; 10 bases match TRBD2. The germline CDR1 and CDR2 sequences are WSHSY and SAAADI. Trimming cost V 7 bases and J 4 bases; bases outside gene matches: 5. The CDR3 spans 14 residues.

Only one count was recorded for this clone. The chain employs TRBV6-5 and TRBJ2-7, with 7 bases fitting TRBD1. Trimming took 0 bases from V and 5 from J; bases not matched to a gene: 1. The V gene's germline CDR1 is MNHEY and CDR2 SVGAGI. The CDR3 spans 13 residues. CDR3 sequence: CASSYSGQDEQYF. The CDR3 DNA reads TGTGCCAGCAGTTACTCTGGACAGGACGAGCAGTACTTC.

The chain employs TRBV4-1 and TRBJ2-1; D is perhaps TRBD2 (7 bases). This CDR3 has 16 residues. Germline assignment: CDR1 MGHRA and CDR2 YSYEKL. V was pared by 4 bases and J by 6 bases, with 19 bases between. CDR3 in DNA: TGCGCCAGCAGCCTGGGGGGCGGGAGATCGCGCAATGAGCAGTTCTTC. This gives the protein CASSLGGGRSRNEQFF.

This chain connects TRBV9 to TRBJ2-7, with D tentatively TRBD2 (7 bases). Germline CDR1 reads SGDLS; CDR2 reads YYNGEE. This CDR3 has 14 residues. V was clipped by 4 bases and J by 4 bases, with 15 bases between them. CDR3 loop: CASSPGGGGYEQYF. The CDR3 DNA reads as TGTGCCAGCAGCCCTGGCGGGGGCGGGTACGAGCAGTACTTC.

The chain joins TRBV28 to TRBJ1-5; no firm D call. The ends were cut back, 6 bases at V and 5 bases at J, with 17 bases in the middle. The CDR3 loop spans 15 amino acids. The V gene's germline CDR1 is MDHEN and CDR2 SYDVKM. The CDR3 protein is CASSPQVAGYQPQHF. In nucleotides, the CDR3 is TGTGCCAGCAGCCCACAAGTGGCAGGCTATCAGCCCCAGCATTTT.

The chain carries TRBV6-5 and TRBJ2-1; 12 positions agree with TRBD2. The CDR3 is 15 amino acids. Germline V CDR1 and CDR2: MNHEY, SVGAGI. Trimming removed 5 bases from V and 8 bases from J; junction bases left unmatched: 7. CDR3 nucleotide sequence: TGTGCCAGCAGTAAGACTAGCGGGAGTATGCATGAGCAGTTCTTC. It specifies CASSKTSGSMHEQFF.

This chain connects TRBV7-2 to TRBJ2-6, with a weak D call TRBD1 (6 bases). This CDR3 is 15 amino acids long. Germline-derived CDR1 and CDR2 are SGHTA and FQGNSA. Trimming removed 5 bases at V and 0 bases at J, with 8 bases between. CDR3 in DNA: TGTGCCAGCAGCAAACAGGGCTCTGGGGCCAACGTCCTGACTTTC. Translation: CASSKQGSGANVLTF.